The 27 T cell receptor beta chains given below trace back to one sample, sequenced in a study of beta chain features in type 1 diabetes. Study-wide results and limits: Moderate yet significant TCRB CDR3 shortening was seen in Type 1 diabetes patients in all four CD4+ subsets.

The whole isolated RNA underwent reverse transcription, so sequencing captured expressed TCRB transcripts. The table came from immunoSEQ multiplex PCR; TCRdb's copy has only in-frame clones and leaves some out. The data hold about 640,000 clones, with roughly 12% observed a single time. Antigens of these TCRs are unknown. Specimen: naive CD4+ T cells from blood. The receptors originated from a man aged 25 to 40 with type 1 diabetes.

The chain recombines TRBV9 with TRBJ2-7; 9 bases match TRBD2. Germline V gene sequence: CDR1 SGDLS, CDR2 YYNGEE. The CDR3 has 15 residues. With V trimmed by 6 bases and J by 2 bases, 9 bases remained unmatched. The CDR3 coding sequence is TGTGCCAGCAACTCTAGCGGGGTCGTACCCTACGAGCAGTACTTC. Amino acids: CASNSSGVVPYEQYF.

This clone was recorded a few times. The chain couples TRBV5-1 to TRBJ2-6; D is uncertain. V dropped 7 bases and J dropped 0 bases, with 23 bases sitting between them. The length of the CDR3 is 19 residues. CDR1 and CDR2 from the germline V gene are SGHRS and YFSETQ. The CDR3 bases are TGCGCCAGCCAACCGAGGCAGACCGGGTTCGGCTCTGGGGCCAACGTCCTGACTTTC. Its translation is CASQPRQTGFGSGANVLTF. The full variable domain, completed using reference TRBV5-1 and TRBJ2-6, is KAGVTQTPRYLIKTRGQQVTLSCSPISGHRSVSWYQQTPGQGLQFLFEYFSETQRNKGNFPGRFSGRQFSNSRSEMNVSTLELGDSALYLCASQPRQTGFGSGANVLTFGAGSRLTVL.

The chain couples TRBV30 to TRBJ1-3; 10 positions agree with TRBD1. CDR3 size: 15 residues. Germline assignment: CDR1 GTSNPN and CDR2 SVGIG (reference sequence). Germline trimming cut 4 bases from V and 3 bases from J; bases unmatched to any gene: 6. The CDR3 loop is CAWTRTGGFGNTIYF. CDR3 nucleotide sequence: TGTGCCTGGACCAGGACAGGGGGATTTGGAAACACCATATATTTT.

The chain uses TRBV13 and TRBJ1-1; D not resolved. The CDR3 has 12 amino acids. V shed 5 bases and J shed 5 bases, with 9 bases lying between them. In germline, CDR1 is PRHDT, CDR2 FYEKMQ (reference sequence). CDR3 residues: CASSVRRTEAFF. The CDR3 region has the DNA TGTGCCAGCAGCGTTCGCCGGACTGAAGCTTTCTTT.

The V and J genes are TRBV18 and TRBJ2-7; TRBD1 matches 7 bases. V was pared by 5 bases and J by 3 bases, with 10 bases of the junction left unmatched. The CDR3 is made up of 15 amino acids. Germline CDR1 reads KGHSH; CDR2 reads LQKENI. The DNA for the CDR3 is TGTGCCAGCTCATGGGACAGCACATCTCTCTACGAGCAGTACTTC. It translates to CASSWDSTSLYEQYF. Full variable domain (remainder filled in from reference TRBV18 and TRBJ2-7): NAGVMQNPRHLVRRRGQEARLRCSPMKGHSHVYWYRQLPEEGLKFMVYLQKENIIDESGMPKERFSAEFPKEGPSILRIQQVVRGDSAAYFCASSWDSTSLYEQYFGPGTRLTVT.

This clone came up a few times. V is TRBV29-1 and J is TRBJ1-5; tentatively, D is TRBD1 (6 bases). V dropped 6 bases and J dropped 5 bases, with 14 bases sitting between them. The CDR3 is 13 amino acids. In germline, CDR1 is SQVTM, CDR2 ANQGSEA. The CDR3 sequence: CSVRSNRDQPQHF. CDR3 nucleotides: TGCAGCGTCCGTAGTAACAGGGATCAGCCCCAGCATTTT.

This sequence joins TRBV7-2 and TRBJ2-3; tentative D call: TRBD2 (5 bases). The CDR3 length is 15 residues. The V gene lost 6 bases and the J gene lost 1 base, with 14 bases spanning the gap. Germline CDR1 SGHTA, CDR2 FQGNSA. The CDR3 sequence is CASSSFGLGTDTQYF. The CDR3 DNA follows: TGTGCCAGCAGTTCATTTGGACTCGGCACAGATACGCAGTATTTT.

This sequence joins TRBV25-1 and TRBJ1-4; 7 bases are a match to TRBD1. J lost 4 bases, V lost 5 bases, and 10 bases had no gene match. CDR1 and CDR2 (germline): MGHDK, SYGVNS. CDR3 length: 16 residues. The CDR3 DNA sequence: TGTGCCAGCAGTCATGACCGCAGGGGGTTTAATGAAAAACTGTTTTTT. Translated, it gives CASSHDRRGFNEKLFF. The complete variable domain, with remaining parts taken from reference TRBV25-1 and TRBJ1-4, reads EADIYQTPRYLVIGTGKKITLECSQTMGHDKMYWYQQDPGMELHLIHYSYGVNSTEKGDLSSESTVSRIRTEHFPLTLESARPSHTSQYLCASSHDRRGFNEKLFFGSGTQLSVL.

The genes are TRBV5-1 and TRBJ2-1, with 10 bases matching TRBD2. Losses at the gene ends were 2 bases for V and 5 bases for J; bases not matched to a gene: 4. This CDR3 has 15 amino acids. The germline gives CDR1 SGHRS, CDR2 YFSETQ. The CDR3 sequence: CASSFLAGDNNEQFF. The CDR3 coding sequence is TGCGCCAGCAGCTTCCTAGCGGGGGATAACAATGAGCAGTTCTTC.

The V call is TRBV6-5, the J call TRBJ1-6; weak D call: TRBD1 (5 bases). V was clipped by 6 bases and J by 6 bases, with 15 bases between them. Germline V gene sequence: CDR1 MNHEY, CDR2 SVGAGI. CDR3 size: 15 residues. The CDR3 spells CASSSSGRANSPLHF. CDR3 sequence (DNA): TGTGCCAGCAGCAGTTCCGGCAGGGCTAATTCACCCCTCCACTTT.

The V and J genes are TRBV5-6 and TRBJ2-7, with D hard to call. V lost 2 bases and J 2 bases, leaving 5 bases between the germline ends. Per the germline V gene, CDR1 is SGHDT and CDR2 is YYEEEE. The CDR3 sequence is 12 residues long. CDR3 loop: CASSFQAYEQYF. In nucleotides, the CDR3 is TGTGCCAGCAGCTTTCAGGCCTACGAGCAGTACTTC.

This clone was seen a few times. This chain joins TRBV5-1 and TRBJ2-5; 10 bases are shared with TRBD2. Germline V gene lookup returns CDR1 SGHRS and CDR2 YFSETQ. Germline trimming cut 2 bases from V and 1 base from J; bases unmatched to any gene: 5. CDR3 length: 16 amino acids. This CDR3 is CASSFTSGASQETQYF. The CDR3 bases are TGCGCCAGCAGCTTCACTAGCGGGGCGAGCCAAGAGACCCAGTACTTC.

This clone was recorded a few times. The chain recombines TRBV5-1 with TRBJ2-1; D is perhaps TRBD2 (5 bases). The CDR3 runs to 15 residues. V lost 4 bases and J 0 bases, leaving 11 bases between the germline ends. Germline values: CDR1 SGHRS, CDR2 YFSETQ. Written as DNA, the CDR3 is TGCGCCAGCAGCCAGGATAGCGCCTCCTACAATGAGCAGTTCTTC. Its translation: CASSQDSASYNEQFF.

The chain couples TRBV7-3 to TRBJ2-2; perhaps TRBD2 as D (6 bases). The V gene lost 1 base and the J gene lost 0 bases, with 15 bases spanning the gap. The CDR3 extends over 18 amino acids. CDR1 is SGHTA and CDR2 is FQGTGA in the germline V gene. The CDR3 sequence is CASSLIGTGSANTGELFF. The CDR3 bases are TGTGCCAGCAGCTTAATTGGGACCGGGAGCGCGAACACCGGGGAGCTGTTTTTT.

This clone was found a few times. This chain joins TRBV5-4 and TRBJ1-6; D unresolved. The CDR3 loop spans 15 amino acids. Trimming removed 1 base at V and 1 base at J, with 6 bases between. Germline CDR1 is SGHNT and CDR2 is YYREEE (reference sequence). In nucleotides, the CDR3 is TGTGCCAGCAGCTTGATGGGGTCCTATAATTCACCCCTCCACTTT. Encoded protein: CASSLMGSYNSPLHF.

The CDR3 loop reads CATQEFSGNTIYF. The CDR3 DNA follows: TGTGCCACCCAGGAGTTCTCTGGAAACACCATATATTTT. This rearrangement joins TRBV10-3 to TRBJ1-3; the D is unclear. There are 13 residues in the CDR3. Trimming took off 10 bases at V and 0 bases at J, with 10 bases between the two ends. Germline CDR1 and CDR2: ENHRY and SYGVKD.

This clone was seen a few times. This chain links TRBV30 with TRBJ1-6; the D is unclear. There are 14 residues in the CDR3. CDR1 and CDR2 from the germline V gene are GTSNPN and SVGIG (reference sequence). Trimming stripped 0 bases from V and 7 bases from J, with 10 bases between. The CDR3 protein is CAWSVLQRNSPLHF. The CDR3 DNA sequence: TGTGCCTGGAGTGTACTACAGCGAAATTCACCCCTCCACTTT.

This clone turned up a few times. The J gene is TRBJ2-1, the V gene TRBV2, with TRBD1 matching over 8 bases. This CDR3 has 15 residues. The germline V gene has CDR1 SNHLY and CDR2 FYNNEI. With 3 bases clipped from V and 8 bases from J, the junction kept 9 bases outside the gene matches. The CDR3 nucleotides are TGTGCCAGCAGTGAGCAGGGACAGGAGGGACATGAGCAGTTCTTC. Amino acid sequence: CASSEQGQEGHEQFF.

This clone was seen a handful of times. The V and J genes are TRBV27 and TRBJ1-3; weak D call: TRBD1 (6 bases). The CDR3 is 18 residues long. Germline V gives CDR1 MNHEY, CDR2 SMNVEV (reference sequence). Trimming shortened V by 0 bases and J by 4 bases, and 19 bases separated the two germline ends. CDR3 in DNA: TGTGCCAGCAGTTTATCGAAACAGGGTGATTCGTTAGGAAACACCATATATTTT. Its translation: CASSLSKQGDSLGNTIYF.

This clone appeared a few times. The V gene is TRBV29-1, the J gene TRBJ1-1; D gene unclear. The CDR3 extends over 14 amino acids. The V gene lost 5 bases and the J gene lost 3 bases, with 16 bases spanning the gap. Germline CDR1 and CDR2: SQVTM and ANQGSEA. CDR3 bases: TGCAGCGTTTCAAGGCCGGGTCAGGACACTGAAGCTTTCTTT. This gives the protein CSVSRPGQDTEAFF.

There are a few counts of this clone. This rearrangement joins TRBV7-8 to TRBJ2-4, with D possibly matching TRBD1 (6 bases). CDR1 and CDR2 (germline): SGHVS, FQNEAQ. V shed 2 bases and J shed 5 bases, with 16 bases lying between them. The CDR3 contains 16 residues. This CDR3 is CASSLPAGAGQNIQYF. The CDR3 DNA reads as TGTGCCAGCAGCTTACCTGCAGGGGCAGGCCAAAACATTCAGTACTTC.

The chain combines TRBV29-1 with TRBJ2-3; TRBD1 aligns across 7 bases. V gave up 2 bases and J gave up 6 bases; unmatched junction bases: 5. The CDR3 has 13 amino acids. Germline CDR1 and CDR2: SQVTM and ANQGSEA. CDR3 sequence reads: CSVERGGRDTQYF. The CDR3 nucleotides are TGCAGCGTTGAAAGAGGGGGCAGGGATACGCAGTATTTT.

This clone has more than one count but fewer than ten. The same CDR3 is also encoded by other DNA sequences in this sample. CDR3 nucleotide sequence: TGTGCCAGCAGCCTCGTGGTGACAGATACGCAGTATTTT. This translates into CASSLVVTDTQYF. The chain links TRBV7-9 to TRBJ2-3; unclear D gene. Between the trimmed V and J ends, which lost 5 bases and 3 bases, there was a span of 9 bases. CDR1 is SEHNR, CDR2 FQNEAQ, per germline (reference sequence). The CDR3 totals 13 residues.

CDR3 region: CASSVGQPPYEQYF. In DNA, the CDR3 is TGTGCCAGCAGCGTAGGCCAGCCCCCCTACGAGCAGTACTTC. The chain carries TRBV9 and TRBJ2-7; D uncertain. Trimming removed 0 bases from V and 2 bases from J, with 9 bases in between. In germline, CDR1 is SGDLS, CDR2 YYNGEE. The CDR3 consists of 14 residues.

In DNA, the CDR3 is TGTGCCAGCAGCGCCGCGACAGGGAGGAACACTGAAGCTTTCTTT. The encoded protein is CASSAATGRNTEAFF. The chain carries TRBV7-9 and TRBJ1-1, with TRBD1 matching over 7 bases. Germline trimming cut 5 bases from V and 1 base from J; bases unmatched to any gene: 7. Germline V lookup: CDR1 SEHNR, CDR2 FQNEAQ (reference sequence). The CDR3 loop spans 15 amino acids.

The V gene is TRBV7-2, the J gene TRBJ2-7; 14 bases are shared with TRBD2. The CDR3 loop spans 15 amino acids. Germline V gives CDR1 SGHTA, CDR2 FQGNSA. The V segment lost 5 bases and the J segment 2 bases; nucleotides outside the gene matches: 2. CDR3 in amino acids: CASSPTSGGAYEQYF. CDR3 DNA: TGTGCCAGCAGCCCGACTAGCGGGGGGGCCTACGAGCAGTACTTC.

The V gene is TRBV9, the J gene TRBJ2-3; 9 bases are a match to TRBD1. This CDR3 is 15 amino acids long. Germline V gives CDR1 SGDLS, CDR2 YYNGEE. V trimming: 4 bases; J trimming: 0 bases; junction bases outside the gene matches: 3. The CDR3 spells CASSPGQGSTDTQYF. CDR3 nucleotide sequence: TGTGCCAGCAGCCCAGGACAGGGGAGCACAGATACGCAGTATTTT.